The 15 T cell receptor beta chains in this list originate from one sample, sequenced in a study of blood T cells in healthy people across ages. Alongside a J-beta primer mix, a sample-barcoded 5' primer served in a second PCR lasting about 7 to 12 cycles. TCRdb processed the 5' RACE reads anew with MiXCR; each CDR3 protein has one entry. The sample contains about 1,400,000 distinct CDR3 sequences, around 39% of which appear only once. The sample taken for sequencing was blood. The receptors stem from a woman aged 18-35 years in good health.

CDR3 nucleotide sequence: TGCAGCGCTGCGACAGGGACTCGTGGCTACACCTTC. Its translation: CSAATGTRGYTF. The chain employs TRBV29-1 and TRBJ1-2, with 7 bases matching TRBD1. The J segment lost 7 bases and the V segment lost 7 bases, leaving 9 bases of the junction unmatched. This CDR3 is 12 amino acids long. The V gene's germline CDR1 is SQVTM and CDR2 ANQGSEA.

This clonotype was recorded a few times. This CDR3 is CASSERASDLQETQYF. CDR3 in DNA: TGCGCCAGCAGTGAGCGGGCTAGCGACCTACAAGAGACCCAGTACTTC. This chain joins TRBV10-1 and TRBJ2-5, with a possible D match to TRBD2 (6 bases). In germline, CDR1 is WNHNN, CDR2 SYGVQD (reference sequence). The CDR3 has 16 amino acids. V lost 2 bases and J 2 bases, leaving 15 bases between the germline ends.

In its sample, this clonotype was seen a few times. J is TRBJ2-5 and V is TRBV28; D might be TRBD1 (6 bases). The V and J ends lost 4 bases and 1 base respectively, with 10 bases between them. In germline, CDR1 is MDHEN, CDR2 SYDVKM. CDR3 length equals 14 residues. The CDR3 region is CASSSGHLQETQYF. CDR3 bases: TGTGCCAGCAGTTCGGGACACCTCCAAGAGACCCAGTACTTC.

V is TRBV6-5 and J is TRBJ1-1; D may be TRBD1 (6 bases). V was clipped by 0 bases and J by 5 bases, with 10 bases between them. The CDR3 is 14 amino acids. Germline V gene sequence: CDR1 MNHEY, CDR2 SVGAGI. The CDR3 coding sequence is TGTGCCAGCAGTTACTCAACAACAGGGACTGAAGCTTTCTTT. This gives the protein CASSYSTTGTEAFF.

CDR3 in DNA: TGTGCCATCAGTGAACCGGGACGGACCTACAATGAGCAGTTCTTC. Protein: CAISEPGRTYNEQFF. The chain has TRBV10-3 and TRBJ2-1; either TRBD1 or TRBD2 may supply D (5 bases each). Germline assignment: CDR1 ENHRY and CDR2 SYGVKD. The V gene lost 3 bases and the J gene lost 2 bases, with 11 bases spanning the gap. This CDR3 has 15 residues.

This clonotype was detected only a few times. The CDR3 here is CAPMEDTQYF. The CDR3 region has the DNA TGTGCCCCTATGGAGGATACGCAGTATTTT. The chain couples TRBV11-1 to TRBJ2-3; no firm D call. The CDR3 has 10 amino acids. Trimming cost V 11 bases and J 6 bases, with 9 bases left between them. Germline values: CDR1 SGHAT, CDR2 FQDESV (reference sequence). Supplemented by reference TRBV11-1 and TRBJ2-3, the full variable domain reads EAEVAQSPRYKITEKSQAVAFWCDPISGHATLYWYRQILGQGPELLVQFQDESVVDDSQLPKDRFSAERLKGVDSTLKIQPAELGDSAMYLCAPMEDTQYFGPGTRLTVL.

V is TRBV5-1 and J is TRBJ1-1; the D gene is possibly TRBD1 (6 bases). The CDR3 extends over 16 amino acids. Germline V gene lookup returns CDR1 SGHRS and CDR2 YFSETQ. The germline V and J ends were trimmed by 4 bases and 0 bases, with 16 bases remaining between them. CDR3 coding DNA: TGCGCCAGCAGCCCAGGGGCGGGGGCAGTGAACACTGAAGCTTTCTTT. As protein: CASSPGAGAVNTEAFF.

This clonotype has ten or more counts. The chain recombines TRBV12-3 or TRBV12-4 with TRBJ2-1; D remains ambiguous. Deletions cut 5 bases from V and 0 bases from J, with 8 bases between. The CDR3 is made up of 14 amino acids. CDR3 nucleotides: TGTGCCAGCAGTGCTAGGAGCTCCTACAATGAGCAGTTCTTC. It is translated as CASSARSSYNEQFF.

The chain uses TRBV12-3 or TRBV12-4 and TRBJ1-5; 8 bases are shared with TRBD1. The CDR3 contains 15 residues. Trimming at V came to 5 bases and at J to 7 bases, leaving 10 bases not matched to a gene. The CDR3 sequence: CASSKNRGRLQPQHF. The CDR3 nucleotides read TGTGCCAGCAGTAAGAACAGGGGGAGATTGCAGCCCCAGCATTTT.

The chain links TRBV10-3 to TRBJ1-4; 8 positions agree with TRBD1. The CDR3 runs to 15 residues. Losses at the gene ends were 0 bases for V and 8 bases for J; bases not matched to a gene: 5. The germline CDR1 and CDR2 sequences are ENHRY and SYGVKD. CDR3 nucleotides: TGTGCCATCAGTGAGTCGGACAGGGTCGGGGAAAAACTGTTTTTT. Its translation is CAISESDRVGEKLFF.

The chain uses TRBV24-1 and TRBJ2-1, with D possibly being TRBD1 or TRBD2 (5 bases each). The V and J ends lost 6 bases and 6 bases respectively, with 17 bases between them. The CDR3 contains 15 residues. CDR1 is KGHDR, CDR2 SFDVKD, per germline. Written as DNA, the CDR3 is TGTGCCACCAGTTCCGGGACCCTGGTTGGCAATGAGCAGTTCTTC. Amino acids: CATSSGTLVGNEQFF.

The V call is TRBV20-1, the J call TRBJ2-5; 13 bases line up with TRBD2. The CDR3 runs to 16 residues. Germline CDR1 is DFQATT and CDR2 is SNEGSKA (reference sequence). Trimming removed 4 bases from V and 5 bases from J; junction bases left unmatched: 10. The CDR3 reads CSATPGLAGVEETQYF. As DNA, the CDR3 is TGCAGTGCTACCCCAGGACTAGCGGGAGTGGAGGAGACCCAGTACTTC.

In its sample, this clonotype was seen a few times. The chain links TRBV20-1 to TRBJ1-2; D uncertain. Germline V CDR1 and CDR2: DFQATT, SNEGSKA (reference sequence). The V and J ends lost 0 bases and 4 bases respectively, with 3 bases between them. The CDR3 covers 11 residues. The CDR3: CSAREAYGYTF. As DNA, the CDR3 is TGCAGTGCTAGAGAGGCCTATGGCTACACCTTC.

The chain couples TRBV20-1 to TRBJ2-4, with D uncertain. The germline V gene encodes CDR1 DFQATT and CDR2 SNEGSKA (reference sequence). The CDR3 length is 12 residues. Deletions cut 3 bases from V and 9 bases from J, with 12 bases between. CDR3 residues: CSASEGPSIQYF. CDR3 DNA sequence: TGCAGTGCTAGTGAAGGTCCAAGCATTCAGTACTTC.

The chain carries TRBV7-2 and TRBJ2-3; D unresolved. The CDR3 runs 14 residues. Germline CDR1 SGHTA, CDR2 FQGNSA. Trimming cost V 5 bases and J 7 bases, with 16 bases left between them. The CDR3 loop is CASSATEQRNTQYF. CDR3 bases: TGTGCCAGCAGCGCCACAGAACAAAGAAATACGCAGTATTTT.